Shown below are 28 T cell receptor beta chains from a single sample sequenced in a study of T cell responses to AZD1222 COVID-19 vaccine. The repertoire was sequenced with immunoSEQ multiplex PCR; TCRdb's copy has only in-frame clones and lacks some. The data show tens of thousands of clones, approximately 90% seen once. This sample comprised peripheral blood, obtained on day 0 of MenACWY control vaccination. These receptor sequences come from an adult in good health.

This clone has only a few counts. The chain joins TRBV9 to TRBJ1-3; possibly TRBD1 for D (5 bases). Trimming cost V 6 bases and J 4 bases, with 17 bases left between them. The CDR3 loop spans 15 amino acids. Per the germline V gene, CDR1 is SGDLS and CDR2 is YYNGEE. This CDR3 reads CASTMGGNTGNTIYF. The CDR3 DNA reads TGTGCCAGCACCATGGGGGGGAATACCGGAAACACCATATATTTT.

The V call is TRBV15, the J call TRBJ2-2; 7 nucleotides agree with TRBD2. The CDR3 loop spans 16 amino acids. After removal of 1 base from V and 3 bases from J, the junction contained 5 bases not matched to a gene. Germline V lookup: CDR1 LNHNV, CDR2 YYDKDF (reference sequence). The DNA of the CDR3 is TGTGCCACCAGCAGAGGGGAGGGATTGGACACCGGGGAGCTGTTTTTT. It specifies CATSRGEGLDTGELFF.

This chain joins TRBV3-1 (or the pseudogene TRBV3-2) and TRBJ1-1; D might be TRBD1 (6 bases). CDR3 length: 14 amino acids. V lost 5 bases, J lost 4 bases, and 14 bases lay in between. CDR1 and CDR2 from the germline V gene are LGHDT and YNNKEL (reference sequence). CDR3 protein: CASSYARGRTEAFF. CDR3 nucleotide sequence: TGTGCCAGCAGCTATGCCAGGGGACGCACTGAAGCTTTCTTT.

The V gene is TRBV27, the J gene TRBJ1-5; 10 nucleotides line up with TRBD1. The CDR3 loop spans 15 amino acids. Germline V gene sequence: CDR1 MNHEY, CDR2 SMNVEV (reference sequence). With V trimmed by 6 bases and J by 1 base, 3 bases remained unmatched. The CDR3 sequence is CASSSGQGSNQPQHF. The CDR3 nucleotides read TGTGCCAGCAGCTCGGGACAGGGGAGCAATCAGCCCCAGCATTTT.

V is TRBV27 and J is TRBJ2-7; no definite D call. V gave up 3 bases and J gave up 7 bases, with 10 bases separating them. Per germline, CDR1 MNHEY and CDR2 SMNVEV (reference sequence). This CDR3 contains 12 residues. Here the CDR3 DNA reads TGTGCCAGCAGTTTGTCAGGCCGGGAGCAGTACTTC. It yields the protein CASSLSGREQYF.

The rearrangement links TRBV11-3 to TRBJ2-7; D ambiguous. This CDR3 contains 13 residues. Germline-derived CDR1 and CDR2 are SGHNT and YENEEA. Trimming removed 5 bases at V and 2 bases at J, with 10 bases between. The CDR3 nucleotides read TGTGCCAGCAGCCCCCGACATACCTACGAGCAGTACTTC. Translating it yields CASSPRHTYEQYF.

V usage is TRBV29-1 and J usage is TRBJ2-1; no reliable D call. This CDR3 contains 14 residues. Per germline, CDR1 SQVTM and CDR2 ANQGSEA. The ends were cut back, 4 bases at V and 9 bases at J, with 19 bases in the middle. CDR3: CSVGQDGDYGEQFF. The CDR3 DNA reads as TGCAGCGTTGGGCAGGATGGTGATTACGGTGAGCAGTTCTTC.

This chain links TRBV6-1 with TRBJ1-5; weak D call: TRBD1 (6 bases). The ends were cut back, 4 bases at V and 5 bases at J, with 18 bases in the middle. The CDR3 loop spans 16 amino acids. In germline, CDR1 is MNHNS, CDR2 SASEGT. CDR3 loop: CASSGSGTIEYQPQHF. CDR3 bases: TGTGCCAGCAGTGGTTCCGGGACAATCGAGTATCAGCCCCAGCATTTT.

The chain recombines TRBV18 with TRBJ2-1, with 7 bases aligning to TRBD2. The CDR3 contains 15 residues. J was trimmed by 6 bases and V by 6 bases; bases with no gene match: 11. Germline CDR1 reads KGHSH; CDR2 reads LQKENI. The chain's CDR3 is CASSVRESSGNEQFF. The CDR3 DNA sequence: TGTGCCAGCTCTGTGCGGGAGTCCTCGGGCAATGAGCAGTTCTTC.

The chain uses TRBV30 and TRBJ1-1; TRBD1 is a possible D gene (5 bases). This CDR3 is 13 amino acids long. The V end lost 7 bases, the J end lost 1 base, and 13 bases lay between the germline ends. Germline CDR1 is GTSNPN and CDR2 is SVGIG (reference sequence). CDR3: CALSGTQNTEAFF. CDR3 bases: TGTGCCTTGTCCGGGACCCAGAACACTGAAGCTTTCTTT.

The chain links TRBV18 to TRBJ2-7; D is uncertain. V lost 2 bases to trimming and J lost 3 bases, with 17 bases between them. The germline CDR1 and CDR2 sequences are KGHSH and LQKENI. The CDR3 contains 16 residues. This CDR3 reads CASSPGLNGRLYEQYF. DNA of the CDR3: TGTGCCAGCTCACCAGGGCTCAATGGACGGCTCTACGAGCAGTACTTC.

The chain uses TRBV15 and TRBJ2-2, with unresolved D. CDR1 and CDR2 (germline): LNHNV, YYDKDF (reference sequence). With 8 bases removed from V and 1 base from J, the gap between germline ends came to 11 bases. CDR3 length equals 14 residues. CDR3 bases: TGTGCCACCGTGGCAGGAAGGAACACCGGGGAGCTGTTTTTT. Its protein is CATVAGRNTGELFF.

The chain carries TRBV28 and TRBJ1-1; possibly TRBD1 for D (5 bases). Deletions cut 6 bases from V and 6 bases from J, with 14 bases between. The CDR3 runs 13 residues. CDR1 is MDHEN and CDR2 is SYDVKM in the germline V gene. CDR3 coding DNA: TGTGCCAGCAGCATCGGGGGAAGGTCTGAAGCTTTCTTT. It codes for CASSIGGRSEAFF.

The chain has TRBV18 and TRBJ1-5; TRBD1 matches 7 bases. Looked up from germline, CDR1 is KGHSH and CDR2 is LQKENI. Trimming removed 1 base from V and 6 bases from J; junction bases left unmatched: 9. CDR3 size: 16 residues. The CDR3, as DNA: TGTGCCAGCTCACCACGGGAAGGGGGCGAGGCTCAGCCCCAGCATTTT. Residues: CASSPREGGEAQPQHF.

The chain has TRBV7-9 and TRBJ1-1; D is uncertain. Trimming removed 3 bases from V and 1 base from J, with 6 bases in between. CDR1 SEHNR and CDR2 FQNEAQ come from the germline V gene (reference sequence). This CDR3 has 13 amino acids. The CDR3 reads CASSLTKNTEAFF. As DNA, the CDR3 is TGTGCCAGCAGCTTGACAAAGAACACTGAAGCTTTCTTT.

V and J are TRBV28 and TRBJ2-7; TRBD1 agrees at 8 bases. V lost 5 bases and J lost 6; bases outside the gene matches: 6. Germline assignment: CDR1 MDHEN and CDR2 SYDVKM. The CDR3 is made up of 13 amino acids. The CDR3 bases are TGTGCCAGCAGTGACAGGGGAGTAAGCGAGCAGTACTTC. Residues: CASSDRGVSEQYF.

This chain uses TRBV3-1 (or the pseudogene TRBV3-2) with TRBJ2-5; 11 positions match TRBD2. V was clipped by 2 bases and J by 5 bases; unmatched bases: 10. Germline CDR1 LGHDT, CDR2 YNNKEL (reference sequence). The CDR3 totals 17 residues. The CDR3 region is CASSQPSELAGVETQYF. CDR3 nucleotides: TGTGCCAGCAGCCAACCCTCGGAACTAGCGGGAGTGGAGACCCAGTACTTC.

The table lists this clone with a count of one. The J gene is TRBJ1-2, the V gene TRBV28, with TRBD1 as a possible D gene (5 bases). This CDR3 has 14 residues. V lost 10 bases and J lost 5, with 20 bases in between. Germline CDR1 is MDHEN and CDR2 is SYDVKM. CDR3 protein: CATKRGGERYGYTF. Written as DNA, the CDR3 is TGTGCCACCAAGCGGGGGGGAGAACGGTATGGCTACACCTTC.

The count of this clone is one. CDR3: CASSHGLAGTYEQYF. CDR3 DNA sequence: TGTGCCAGCAGCCATGGACTAGCGGGGACCTACGAGCAGTACTTC. The chain has TRBV7-9 and TRBJ2-7; 12 nucleotides agree with TRBD2. The ends lost 5 bases at V and 2 bases at J; junction bases unmatched: 4. Germline V gives CDR1 SEHNR, CDR2 FQNEAQ (reference sequence). This CDR3 spans 15 amino acids.

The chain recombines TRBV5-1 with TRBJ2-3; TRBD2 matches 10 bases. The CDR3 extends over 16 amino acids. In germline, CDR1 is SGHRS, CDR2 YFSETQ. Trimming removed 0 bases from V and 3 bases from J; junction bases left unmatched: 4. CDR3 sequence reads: CASSLAGLAATDTQYF. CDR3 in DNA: TGCGCCAGCAGCTTGGCTGGACTAGCGGCAACAGATACGCAGTATTTT.

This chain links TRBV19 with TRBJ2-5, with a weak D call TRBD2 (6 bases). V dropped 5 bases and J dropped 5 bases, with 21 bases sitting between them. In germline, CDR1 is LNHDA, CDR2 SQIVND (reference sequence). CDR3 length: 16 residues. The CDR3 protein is CASSRVDATGGETQYF. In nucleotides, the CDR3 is TGTGCCAGTAGTCGGGTCGACGCTACAGGAGGGGAGACCCAGTACTTC.

The CDR3 DNA sequence: TGTGCCAGCAGCGCCGGATCAGAAGAGACCCAGTACTTC. Its protein product is CASSAGSEETQYF. J is TRBJ2-5 and V is TRBV11-2; D call uncertain. Germline V gene data show CDR1 as SGHAT and CDR2 as FQNNGV. The V end lost 5 bases, the J end lost 3 bases, and 10 bases lay between the germline ends. This CDR3 region has 13 residues.

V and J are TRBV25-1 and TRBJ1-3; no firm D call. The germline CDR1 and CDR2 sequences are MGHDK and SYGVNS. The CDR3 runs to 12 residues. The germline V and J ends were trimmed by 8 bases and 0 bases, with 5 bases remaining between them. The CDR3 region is CASETSGNTIYF. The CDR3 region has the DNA TGTGCCAGCGAAACCTCTGGAAACACCATATATTTT.

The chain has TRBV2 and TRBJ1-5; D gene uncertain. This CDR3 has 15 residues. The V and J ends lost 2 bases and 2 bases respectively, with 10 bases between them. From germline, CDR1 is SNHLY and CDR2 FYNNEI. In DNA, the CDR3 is TGTGCCAGCAGTGAACAGGCAGGAGGCAATCAGCCCCAGCATTTT. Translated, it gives CASSEQAGGNQPQHF.

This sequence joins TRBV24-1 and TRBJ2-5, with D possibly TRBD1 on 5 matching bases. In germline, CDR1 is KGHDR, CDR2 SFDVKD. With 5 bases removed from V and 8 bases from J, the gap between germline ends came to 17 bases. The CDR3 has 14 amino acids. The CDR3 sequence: CATSVGAAGITQYF. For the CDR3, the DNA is TGTGCCACCAGTGTGGGCGCAGCAGGGATCACCCAGTACTTC.

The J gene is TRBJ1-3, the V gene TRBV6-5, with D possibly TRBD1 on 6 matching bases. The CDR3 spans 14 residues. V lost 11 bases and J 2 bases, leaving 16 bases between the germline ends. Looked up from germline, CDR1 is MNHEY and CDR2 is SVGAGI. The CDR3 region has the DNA TGTGCCGGTGGACAGCCACGCCCTGGAAACACCATATATTTT. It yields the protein CAGGQPRPGNTIYF.

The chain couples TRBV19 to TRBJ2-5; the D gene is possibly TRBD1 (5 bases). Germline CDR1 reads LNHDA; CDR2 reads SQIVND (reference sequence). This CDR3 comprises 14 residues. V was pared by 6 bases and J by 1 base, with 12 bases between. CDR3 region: CASSLVGAQETQYF. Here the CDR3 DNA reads TGTGCCAGTAGCCTCGTAGGGGCCCAAGAGACCCAGTACTTC.

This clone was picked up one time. The CDR3: CASTGGARSETQYF. The CDR3 DNA reads TGTGCCAGCACAGGAGGGGCGAGGTCGGAGACCCAGTACTTC. The V and J genes are TRBV9 and TRBJ2-5; D possibly corresponds to TRBD2 (6 bases). Trimming cost V 6 bases and J 5 bases, with 17 bases left between them. The CDR3 covers 14 residues. The germline V gene has CDR1 SGDLS and CDR2 YYNGEE.